These 8 T cell receptor beta chains came from one sample sequenced in a study of T cell responses to AZD1222 COVID-19 vaccine. Assay used: immunoSEQ multiplex PCR; TCRdb lists only in-frame clones, some missing. The sample carries some 130,000 clones, roughly 90% recorded once. This sample comprised peripheral blood, obtained on day 0 of AZD1222 vaccination. The receptors originated from an adult in good health.

This clone was detected only once. V gene TRBV19 combines with J gene TRBJ2-1; 8 bases fit TRBD2. This CDR3 has 16 residues. Germline loops: CDR1 LNHDA, CDR2 SQIVND (reference sequence). Trimming cost V 10 bases and J 4 bases; bases outside gene matches: 15. The CDR3 bases are TGTGCCACCTCCCAGAGCGGGGGAGGCAGTTACAATGAGCAGTTCTTC. It translates to CATSQSGGGSYNEQFF.

This CDR3 is CASSYDREKLFF. The DNA for the CDR3 is TGTGCCAGCAGTTACGACAGAGAAAAACTGTTTTTT. The chain combines TRBV2 with TRBJ1-4; maybe TRBD1 (5 bases). Looked up from germline, CDR1 is SNHLY and CDR2 is FYNNEI. With 5 bases removed from V and 8 bases from J, the gap between germline ends came to 9 bases. This CDR3 is built from 12 residues.

V is TRBV12-3 or TRBV12-4 and J is TRBJ2-5; D ambiguous. V was cut by 8 bases and J by 5 bases, with 12 bases left in between. This CDR3 contains 12 residues. The CDR3 bases are TGTGCCAGCCTCCTTTTGGGGGAGACCCAGTACTTC. Residues: CASLLLGETQYF.

This clone was seen only once. The CDR3 loop is CASSARRSYEQYF. CDR3 nucleotides: TGTGCCAGCAGCGCGAGGCGATCCTACGAGCAGTACTTC. The chain uses TRBV2 and TRBJ2-7; D not resolved. The CDR3 is made up of 13 amino acids. In germline, CDR1 is SNHLY, CDR2 FYNNEI. Between the trimmed V and J ends, which lost 6 bases and 1 base, there was a span of 10 bases.

Notes on this clone: Its ends do not fully match the called genes, so a read error is possible. The V call is TRBV3-1 (or the pseudogene TRBV3-2), the J call TRBJ2-3; 8 nucleotides line up with TRBD1. The CDR3 extends over 17 amino acids. The V gene's germline CDR1 is LGHDT and CDR2 YNNKEL (reference sequence). This chain's CDR3 is CASSLTSRDRRSRVNVF. The CDR3 DNA reads TGTGCCAGCAGCCTGACATCCCGGGACAGGCGTTCCCGAGTTAATGTGTTT.

The chain couples TRBV19 to TRBJ1-1, with a possible D match to TRBD1 (5 bases). This CDR3 comprises 13 residues. Germline V gene data show CDR1 as LNHDA and CDR2 as SQIVND (reference sequence). V was pared by 5 bases and J by 5 bases, with 12 bases between. DNA for the CDR3: TGTGCCAGTAGTTCAGGGTTTGGGACTGAAGCTTTCTTT. As protein: CASSSGFGTEAFF.

The V gene is TRBV18, the J gene TRBJ2-5, with 7 bases matching TRBD2. V dropped 2 bases and J dropped 0; count of bases not matched to a gene: 0. CDR1 KGHSH and CDR2 LQKENI come from the germline V gene. This CDR3 comprises 14 residues. The CDR3 is CASSPGTNQETQYF. CDR3 DNA: TGTGCCAGCTCACCAGGGACTAACCAAGAGACCCAGTACTTC.

The gene calls are TRBV29-1 and TRBJ1-1, with a weak D call TRBD1 (5 bases). Per germline, CDR1 SQVTM and CDR2 ANQGSEA. The CDR3 covers 13 residues. Trimming took off 4 bases at V and 1 base at J, with 10 bases between the two ends. CDR3 loop: CSVVWGSNTEAFF. In DNA form, the CDR3 reads TGCAGCGTTGTTTGGGGGTCGAACACTGAAGCTTTCTTT.